These T cell receptor beta chains were read from a single sample in a study of cytomegalovirus exposure and HLA in healthy donors. Clones were sequenced by immunoSEQ multiplex PCR, and TCRdb holds only the in-frame ones, with some missing. The sample lists 82,000 or so clones, about a tenth occurring once. Sequenced material: PBMCs. The receptors originated from a man in his 60s in good health and CMV-seropositive. Each CDR3 is given with its conserved first and last residue. Clone size appears in some rows only: once, few, many, or a class for an expanded clone.

NA	TRBV6-1	CASPTFTGELFF
few	TRBV28	CASSLSTSGSYEQYF
many	TRBV30	CAWSRDRSQPQHF
few	TRBV6-6	CASSFPSGGSTDTQYF
few	TRBV30	CAWSPTGELFF
NA	TRBV25-1	CASSEQGEQFF
NA	TRBV9	CASSRDSNSGNTIYF
NA	TRBV2	CASSGQGYEQYF
few	TRBV28	CASRTGNQPQHF
few	TRBV28	CASSLGLRGYTF
NA	TRBV2	CASSEFSPRGTDYEQSF
few	TRBV11-1	CASSLTGRGDGYTF
NA	TRBV7-9	CASSLGSRNEQFF
NA	TRBV1	CTSSQELAGSYEQYF
few	TRBV11-2	CASSPLDRALNTGELFF
NA	TRBV11-2	CASSLSVLEQYF
NA	TRBV5-4	CASSAGQNNSPLHF
few	TRBV28	CASSLTLSGGSDTQYF
few	TRBV7-2	CASSAGQGDTDTQYF
NA	TRBV30	CAGRGNTEAFF
few	TRBV6-1	CASSDGPRELFF
few	TRBV11-1	CASSKTGGPYEQYF
few	TRBV28	CASRDTGETATQYF
many	TRBV7-2	CASSLGLAGGEQFF
few	TRBV6-5	CASSTGDNPREQYF
few	TRBV5-4	CASSLDPSVDTQYF
few	TRBV30	CAWRGGQNTGELFF
NA	TRBV28	CASRSPSGRQETQYF
NA	TRBV19	CASSKTTSLIYEQFF
NA	TRBV5-4	CASSTGRLGSQYF
NA	TRBV5-1	CASSLFEAGGTGELFF